These 14 T cell receptor beta chains share one sample of origin, sequenced in a study of T cells in Graves' hyperthyroidism and ophthalmopathy. Researchers took RNA transcripts and amplified the TCR beta CDR3 regions from them. The HTBI set primed first-round TCR CDR3 RT-PCR. TCRdb re-analysed the multiplex PCR reads in MiXCR, keeping a single row per CDR3 protein. The sample has roughly 500,000 distinct CDR3 sequences, around 22% seen once. Sequencing used blood. The source is a woman aged 25 to 45 with Graves' ophthalmopathy.

In its sample, this clonotype was seen many times. The rearrangement links TRBV5-1 to TRBJ2-3, with a tentative D call TRBD2 (6 bases). CDR1 SGHRS and CDR2 YFSETQ come from the germline V gene. CDR3 length equals 14 residues. V lost 3 bases, J lost 5 bases, and 13 bases lay in between. Here the CDR3 reads CASSSARLEDTQYF. CDR3 nucleotide sequence: TGCGCCAGCAGCTCGGCTAGACTAGAAGATACGCAGTATTTT.

A word on this clonotype: A read error may be the cause here, since a much bigger clone is one base away. Lacking the conserved final phenylalanine or tryptophan, this CDR3 likely reflects a read error. V and J are TRBV19 and TRBJ2-5; 8 bases line up with TRBD2. This CDR3 has 14 residues. The trim removed 3 bases at V and 5 bases at J, leaving 5 bases unmatched. CDR1 and CDR2 (germline): LNHDA, SQIVND (reference sequence). In DNA form, the CDR3 reads TGTGCCAGTAGTATGTGGAGCGGGGGTGAGACCCAGTACTCC. It codes for CASSMWSGGETQYS.

This clonotype showed up many times. The chain combines TRBV12-3 or TRBV12-4 with TRBJ1-2; no definite D call. Trimming removed 3 bases at V and 4 bases at J, with 12 bases between. The CDR3 is made up of 14 amino acids. CDR3 DNA: TGTGCCAGCAGTTTTTCAGGAGACGGCTATGGCTACACCTTC. This sequence encodes CASSFSGDGYGYTF.

The chain recombines TRBV6-1 with TRBJ1-2; possible D gene TRBD1, 5 bases. The CDR3 totals 15 residues. Trimming stripped 6 bases from V and 0 bases from J, with 14 bases between. In germline, CDR1 is MNHNS, CDR2 SASEGT. The CDR3 DNA is TGTGCCAGCAGAGGAAGACAGTTAGCTAACTATGGCTACACCTTC. Translated, it gives CASRGRQLANYGYTF.

This clonotype was seen many times. This chain links TRBV10-1 with TRBJ2-5; D assignment may be TRBD1 or TRBD2 (5 bases each). Deletions cut 4 bases from V and 2 bases from J, with 14 bases between. From germline, CDR1 is WNHNN and CDR2 SYGVQD (reference sequence). The CDR3 extends over 15 amino acids. The CDR3 loop is CASSATGTDQETQYF. The CDR3 DNA is TGCGCCAGCAGTGCAACCGGGACGGATCAAGAGACCCAGTACTTC.

This clonotype turned up a few times. CDR3 protein: CASSLAQGIKHEQYF. The CDR3 DNA follows: TGTGCCAGCAGTTTAGCACAGGGAATTAAACACGAGCAGTACTTC. The genes are TRBV12-3 or TRBV12-4 and TRBJ2-7; D is perhaps TRBD1 (6 bases). The ends were cut back, 0 bases at V and 5 bases at J, with 14 bases in the middle. There are 15 residues in the CDR3.

In its sample, this clonotype was seen many times. The chain is built from TRBV12-3 or TRBV12-4 and TRBJ2-7, with 8 bases lining up with TRBD2. The CDR3 sequence is 12 residues long. The V gene end was trimmed by 3 bases and the J gene end by 6 bases; junction bases not matched to a gene: 1. The CDR3 sequence is CASSFSGAEQYF. The CDR3 DNA is TGTGCCAGCAGTTTTAGCGGGGCCGAGCAGTACTTC.

This clonotype was recorded at least ten times. The chain couples TRBV14 to TRBJ1-2, with D possibly being TRBD1 (5 bases). V lost 4 bases and J lost 7, with 16 bases in between. This CDR3 is 14 amino acids long. Germline V gene sequence: CDR1 SGHDN, CDR2 FVKESK. For the CDR3, the DNA is TGTGCCAGCAGCCCGGGCAGGGTGTCGAGTGGCTACACCTTC. Its translation is CASSPGRVSSGYTF. The variable domain in full, completed from reference TRBV14 and TRBJ1-2, reads EAGVTQFPSHSVIEKGQTVTLRCDPISGHDNLYWYRRVMGKEIKFLLHFVKESKQDESGMPNNRFLAERTGGTYSTLKVQPAELEDSGVYFCASSPGRVSSGYTFGSGTRLTVV.

The sample holds many counts of this clonotype. The chain joins TRBV6-5 to TRBJ1-5; 9 positions match TRBD1. The CDR3 length is 17 residues. V shed 0 bases and J 5 bases; nucleotides not matched to a gene: 8. The V gene's germline CDR1 is MNHEY and CDR2 SVGAGI. Here the CDR3 DNA reads TGTGCCAGCAGTTACTCCAGACCGGGACAGGGCTATCAGCCCCAGCATTTT. Encoded protein: CASSYSRPGQGYQPQHF.

The sample holds many counts of this clonotype. This sequence joins TRBV19 and TRBJ2-2; the D gene could be TRBD1 or TRBD2 (6 bases each). The V gene lost 7 bases and the J gene lost 5 bases, with 17 bases spanning the gap. Germline loops: CDR1 LNHDA, CDR2 SQIVND (reference sequence). The CDR3 length is 15 residues. The chain's CDR3 is CASNNWGAGTGELFF. The DNA for the CDR3 is TGTGCCAGTAACAATTGGGGGGCGGGAACCGGGGAGCTGTTTTTT.

This clonotype was counted many times. The chain recombines TRBV4-1 with TRBJ2-7, with a tentative D call TRBD2 (7 bases). The germline V gene encodes CDR1 MGHRA and CDR2 YSYEKL. This CDR3 is 17 amino acids long. V was clipped by 5 bases and J by 3 bases, with 23 bases between them. CDR3 in amino acids: CASSISAGAWGFYEQYF. Written as DNA, the CDR3 is TGCGCCAGCAGCATATCGGCGGGGGCTTGGGGTTTCTACGAGCAGTACTTC.

This clonotype was observed at least ten times. V gene TRBV6-2 or TRBV6-3 combines with J gene TRBJ1-1, with D perhaps matching TRBD1 (5 bases). V lost 10 bases, J lost 4 bases, and 19 bases lay in between. Germline loops: CDR1 MNHEY, CDR2 SVGEGT. This CDR3 has 14 residues. Written as DNA, the CDR3 is TGTGCCACCTTAGAACCGGGACTCGGCACTGAAGCTTTCTTT. Residues: CATLEPGLGTEAFF.

On this clonotype: Given a much more abundant clone one base away, this may be a read error. This chain links TRBV11-1 with TRBJ1-2; D is ambiguous. Germline V lookup: CDR1 SGHAT, CDR2 FQDESV (reference sequence). Trimming shortened V by 5 bases and J by 0 bases, and 16 bases separated the two germline ends. CDR3 length: 16 amino acids. CDR3: CASSIETRSANYGYTF. Written as DNA, the CDR3 is TGTGCCAGCAGCATTGAGACACGGTCAGCTAACTATGGCTACACCTTC.

In this sample, this clonotype turned up many times. One junction end does not reproduce the germline sequence, and a read error may be involved. V usage is TRBV11-2 and J usage is TRBJ1-4, with D unresolved. Germline loops: CDR1 SGHAT, CDR2 FQNNGV. The CDR3 loop spans 14 amino acids. CDR3 nucleotide sequence: TGTGCCAGCAGCTTAGCTCAGACTAGTGAAAAACTGTTTTTT. Protein sequence: CASSLAQTSEKLFF.